These 32 T cell receptor beta chains were all obtained from the same sample, sequenced in a study of cytomegalovirus exposure and HLA in healthy donors. The PCR was carried out with 60 Vbeta primers and 13 Jbeta primers. The repertoire was sequenced with immunoSEQ multiplex PCR; TCRdb's copy has only in-frame clones and lacks some. The repertoire has more than 80,000 clones, 55% to 75% of them found once; the top ten carry roughly 3.2%. The sample taken for sequencing was PBMCs. These receptors were taken from a man aged 60 to 69 in good health and CMV-seronegative.

CDR3 DNA: TGTGCCAGCAGCTTGCGGGCGGTCAATCAGCCCCAGCATTTT. It specifies CASSLRAVNQPQHF. This chain joins TRBV7-2 and TRBJ1-5; D is unclear. Per germline, CDR1 SGHTA and CDR2 FQGNSA. The CDR3 loop spans 14 amino acids. The V end lost 3 bases, the J end lost 3 bases, and 9 bases lay between the germline ends.

The chain links TRBV5-1 to TRBJ1-1; 9 bases fit TRBD1. V lost 2 bases and J lost 4; bases outside the gene matches: 6. The CDR3 is made up of 15 amino acids. Germline loops: CDR1 SGHRS, CDR2 YFSETQ. The CDR3 here is CASSFTGQGGTEAFF. The CDR3 coding sequence is TGCGCCAGCAGCTTCACGGGACAGGGAGGCACTGAAGCTTTCTTT. Supplemented by reference TRBV5-1 and TRBJ1-1, the full variable domain reads KAGVTQTPRYLIKTRGQQVTLSCSPISGHRSVSWYQQTPGQGLQFLFEYFSETQRNKGNFPGRFSGRQFSNSRSEMNVSTLELGDSALYLCASSFTGQGGTEAFFGQGTRLTVV.

The chain employs TRBV12-5 and TRBJ2-1, with unresolved D. With 1 base removed from V and 7 bases from J, the gap between germline ends came to 11 bases. The V gene's germline CDR1 is LGHNT and CDR2 FRNRAP. This CDR3 is built from 14 residues. Here the CDR3 DNA reads TGTGCTAGTGGTTTGGACAGAAACCCAAATGAGCAGTTCTTC. Its protein product is CASGLDRNPNEQFF.

The rearrangement links TRBV4-2 to TRBJ1-4; D is uncertain. Trimming cost V 0 bases and J 8 bases, with 19 bases left between them. The CDR3 runs 17 residues. From germline, CDR1 is LGHNA and CDR2 YNFKEQ. The CDR3 DNA follows: TGTGCCAGCAGCCAAGATCGAAGGGCAGGAGGAACCGAAAAACTGTTTTTT. Translation: CASSQDRRAGGTEKLFF.

The chain carries TRBV10-2 and TRBJ1-4; D is perhaps TRBD1 (5 bases). Trimming cost V 7 bases and J 3 bases, with 9 bases left between them. CDR1 is WSHSY and CDR2 is SAAADI in the germline V gene. The CDR3 length is 13 residues. In nucleotides, the CDR3 is TGCGCCAGCACAGGGCGGTCTAATGAAAAACTGTTTTTT. It codes for CASTGRSNEKLFF.

The chain has TRBV28 and TRBJ2-3; TRBD1 matches 7 bases. Unmatched junction bases numbered 7, after V lost 8 bases and J lost 2 bases. CDR3 length: 14 residues. Germline assignment: CDR1 MDHEN and CDR2 SYDVKM. The CDR3 loop reads CASRRGPITDTQYF. The CDR3 bases are TGTGCCAGCCGAAGGGGGCCCATCACAGATACGCAGTATTTT.

This clone was detected only a few times. V gene TRBV11-3 combines with J gene TRBJ2-2; 7 bases map to TRBD2. This CDR3 has 14 residues. The V gene's germline CDR1 is SGHNT and CDR2 YENEEA. Unmatched junction bases numbered 2, after V lost 3 bases and J lost 4 bases. This CDR3 is CASSLGGSTGELFF. CDR3 DNA sequence: TGTGCCAGCAGCTTGGGGGGGAGCACCGGGGAGCTGTTTTTT.

This clone was found a few times. The chain couples TRBV2 to TRBJ1-2; D is undetermined. The CDR3 consists of 14 residues. Germline V lookup: CDR1 SNHLY, CDR2 FYNNEI. The V gene lost 8 bases and the J gene lost 7 bases, with 20 bases spanning the gap. The CDR3 DNA reads as TGTGCCAGCTCCGACGGTGGAGGTGGGGTTGGCTACACCTTC. Encoded protein: CASSDGGGGVGYTF.

The V and J genes are TRBV5-5 and TRBJ2-3, with 8 positions matching TRBD2. Germline trimming cut 3 bases from V and 2 bases from J; bases unmatched to any gene: 5. The CDR3 spans 15 residues. Germline-derived CDR1 and CDR2 are SGHKS and YYEKEE (reference sequence). The CDR3 sequence: CASSSGTSNTDTQYF. DNA of the CDR3: TGTGCCAGCAGCTCCGGGACTAGTAACACAGATACGCAGTATTTT.

The V and J genes are TRBV19 and TRBJ1-6, with 11 bases aligning to TRBD1. The CDR3 length is 17 residues. V shed 3 bases, J shed 13 bases, and the junction held 14 bases outside the gene matches. From germline, CDR1 is LNHDA and CDR2 SQIVND (reference sequence). The CDR3 protein is CASSIRTGGAYRLPLHF. The CDR3 DNA follows: TGTGCCAGTAGTATCCGGACAGGGGGCGCTTACCGGCTCCCCCTCCACTTT. Full variable domain (rest looked up from reference TRBV19 and TRBJ1-6): DGGITQSPKYLFRKEGQNVTLSCEQNLNHDAMYWYRQDPGQGLRLIYYSQIVNDFQKGDIAEGYSVSREKKESFPLTVTSAQKNPTAFYLCASSIRTGGAYRLPLHFGNGTRLTVT.

The V gene is TRBV7-9, the J gene TRBJ2-7; no definite D call. Trimming removed 3 bases at V and 0 bases at J, with 3 bases between. The CDR3 sequence is 12 residues long. Germline values: CDR1 SEHNR, CDR2 FQNEAQ (reference sequence). CDR3 in amino acids: CASSFISYEQYF. The DNA for the CDR3 is TGTGCCAGCAGCTTCATCTCCTACGAGCAGTACTTC.

This clone showed up just a few times. Germline and junction disagree at one end, which may indicate a read error. The chain employs TRBV4-1 and TRBJ1-3, with D uncertain. Germline CDR1 is MGHRA and CDR2 is YSYEKL. This CDR3 spans 13 amino acids. DNA of the CDR3: TGCGCCAGCCGCCAGAGCTCTGGAAACACCATATATTTT. Translating gives CASRQSSGNTIYF.

This clone was seen a single time. In DNA, the CDR3 is TGTGCCAGCAGCGTAGGCCAGGGGCCGGAGACCCAGTACTTC. Its translation: CASSVGQGPETQYF. The gene calls are TRBV9 and TRBJ2-5; D may be TRBD1 (6 bases). Germline V gene lookup returns CDR1 SGDLS and CDR2 YYNGEE. This CDR3 has 14 residues. V lost 0 bases, J lost 5 bases, and 11 bases lay in between.

This chain joins TRBV23-1 and TRBJ2-3; a weak D match, TRBD1 (5 bases). TRBV23-1 is annotated as an ORF whose role is uncertain. Trimming pared 2 bases from V and 2 bases from J, leaving 17 bases between. The CDR3 extends over 17 amino acids. Here the CDR3 DNA reads TGCGCCAGCAGTCAAAGTTCCCGACAGCCCTCCACAGATACGCAGTATTTT. As protein: CASSQSSRQPSTDTQYF.

The V and J genes are TRBV19 and TRBJ2-1; D unresolved. Germline-derived CDR1 and CDR2 are LNHDA and SQIVND (reference sequence). The V end was cut by 1 base, the J end by 0 bases, with 10 bases between. This CDR3 spans 16 amino acids. The CDR3 region is CASSIGMTSSYNEQFF. The CDR3 DNA sequence: TGTGCCAGTAGTATAGGGATGACAAGCTCCTACAATGAGCAGTTCTTC.

Remarks on this clone: A read error may account for a junction end that differs from germline. The sample holds other DNA sequences that translate to the same CDR3. The V and J genes are TRBV2 and TRBJ1-4; TRBD1 is a possible D gene (6 bases). This CDR3 has 16 amino acids. Germline V gene sequence: CDR1 SNHLY, CDR2 FYNNEI. The CDR3 DNA reads as TGTGCCAGCAGGAGGCTAGGGGGGGCAACTAATGAGAAACTGTTTTTT. This sequence encodes CASRRLGGATNEKLFF.

The V gene is TRBV6-1, the J gene TRBJ1-2; the D gene is possibly TRBD1 (6 bases). V lost 6 bases, J lost 9 bases, and 14 bases lay in between. The germline V gene has CDR1 MNHNS and CDR2 SASEGT. The CDR3 runs 12 residues. The CDR3 sequence is CASSSFRDSYTF. The CDR3 nucleotides are TGTGCCAGCAGCTCCTTTCGGGACAGCTACACCTTC.

This chain uses TRBV6-6 with TRBJ2-1, with a tentative D call TRBD2 (5 bases). The CDR3 length is 12 residues. Germline CDR1 and CDR2: MNHNY and SVGAGI (reference sequence). Trimming pared 5 bases from V and 10 bases from J, leaving 12 bases between. The CDR3 is CASSDGVGEQFF. CDR3 in DNA: TGTGCCAGCAGTGACGGGGTCGGGGAGCAGTTCTTC.

This sequence joins TRBV5-1 and TRBJ1-5, with D unclear. V was cut by 3 bases and J by 5 bases, with 12 bases left in between. This CDR3 has 14 amino acids. Germline V gives CDR1 SGHRS, CDR2 YFSETQ. The CDR3: CASSSNPGYQPQHF. CDR3 bases: TGCGCCAGCAGCTCGAATCCCGGGTATCAGCCCCAGCATTTT.

The J gene is TRBJ2-5, the V gene TRBV7-9; D is perhaps TRBD2 (5 bases). Germline loops: CDR1 SEHNR, CDR2 FQNEAQ (reference sequence). This CDR3 spans 17 amino acids. Trimming pared 1 base from V and 3 bases from J, leaving 18 bases between. The CDR3 loop is CASSLGFPAPREETQYF. CDR3 nucleotides: TGTGCCAGCAGCTTAGGGTTTCCAGCGCCGAGGGAAGAGACCCAGTACTTC.

This clone was recorded a few times. This chain connects TRBV19 to TRBJ2-7; 8 nucleotides match TRBD1. V shed 3 bases and J 4 bases; nucleotides not matched to a gene: 11. The CDR3 contains 16 residues. Germline lookup yields CDR1 LNHDA and CDR2 SQIVND (reference sequence). This chain's CDR3 is CASSIGWARGRYEQYF. In nucleotides, the CDR3 is TGTGCCAGTAGTATTGGTTGGGCCAGGGGGCGGTACGAGCAGTACTTC.

This clone was counted a few times. The chain links TRBV5-1 to TRBJ1-1, with D possibly being TRBD1 (5 bases). The CDR3 is 15 residues long. V gave up 1 base and J gave up 3 bases, with 13 bases separating them. CDR1 and CDR2 (germline): SGHRS, YFSETQ. DNA of the CDR3: TGCGCCAGCAGCTTGAGCTTAGGGGAGGACACTGAAGCTTTCTTT. The encoded protein is CASSLSLGEDTEAFF.

The rearrangement joins TRBV4-1 to TRBJ1-1; 12 bases match TRBD1. This CDR3 is built from 16 residues. V was clipped by 4 bases and J by 1 base; unmatched bases: 4. CDR1 MGHRA and CDR2 YSYEKL come from the germline V gene. CDR3 DNA: TGCGCCAGCAGCCGTCCGGGACAGGGGGCGAACACTGAAGCTTTCTTT. Translated, it gives CASSRPGQGANTEAFF.

This clone was found a few times. The J gene is TRBJ2-7, the V gene TRBV5-1; possible D gene TRBD2, 5 bases. Germline loops: CDR1 SGHRS, CDR2 YFSETQ. V was pared by 0 bases and J by 6 bases, with 16 bases between. This CDR3 has 15 residues. The CDR3 nucleotides read TGCGCCAGCAGCTTGGAGGGAGCCAGGCAAGGCGAGCAGTACTTC. Encoded protein: CASSLEGARQGEQYF.

The chain recombines TRBV6-6 with TRBJ2-7; 9 positions agree with TRBD2. Trimming removed 6 bases from V and 6 bases from J; junction bases left unmatched: 9. Germline assignment: CDR1 MNHNY and CDR2 SVGAGI (reference sequence). This CDR3 is built from 14 residues. The CDR3 coding sequence is TGTGCCAGCAGGGTAGCGGGAGATATTGGCGAGCAGTACTTC. It yields the protein CASRVAGDIGEQYF.

This chain links TRBV7-3 with TRBJ2-3, with D perhaps matching TRBD1 (6 bases). From germline, CDR1 is SGHTA and CDR2 FQGTGA. CDR3 size: 14 residues. V gave up 5 bases and J gave up 0 bases, with 9 bases separating them. The CDR3 region has the DNA TGTGCCAGCAGCAAACAGGGTAGCACAGATACGCAGTATTTT. Its protein is CASSKQGSTDTQYF.

This chain links TRBV5-4 with TRBJ2-3; TRBD1 is a possible D gene (5 bases). The CDR3 runs 16 residues. The germline V gene has CDR1 SGHNT and CDR2 YYREEE (reference sequence). Trimming pared 0 bases from V and 1 base from J, leaving 12 bases between. The CDR3 sequence: CASSLEIGVGTDTQYF. CDR3 DNA sequence: TGTGCCAGCAGCTTGGAAATAGGGGTCGGCACAGATACGCAGTATTTT.

The chain recombines TRBV28 with TRBJ2-7; 7 nucleotides line up with TRBD2. CDR3 size: 13 residues. Trimming took 3 bases from V and 3 from J; bases not matched to a gene: 2. The V gene's germline CDR1 is MDHEN and CDR2 SYDVKM. The CDR3 region has the DNA TGTGCCAGCAGTTTTAGCGGGCGCTACGAGCAGTACTTC. Protein product: CASSFSGRYEQYF.

The chain has TRBV10-2 and TRBJ1-1; TRBD1 aligns across 8 bases. Germline V gives CDR1 WSHSY, CDR2 SAAADI. This CDR3 has 16 amino acids. V was pared by 0 bases and J by 0 bases, with 3 bases of the junction left unmatched. The DNA for the CDR3 is TGCGCCAGCAGTGAGTCCCCAGGGGGCATGAACACTGAAGCTTTCTTT. It yields the protein CASSESPGGMNTEAFF.

The chain's CDR3 is CASRLAGSNTGELFF. In DNA form, the CDR3 reads TGTGCCAGTCGTCTAGCGGGTTCGAACACCGGGGAGCTGTTTTTT. This sequence joins TRBV14 and TRBJ2-2, with 8 bases fitting TRBD2. Germline-derived CDR1 and CDR2 are SGHDN and FVKESK. The V and J ends lost 9 bases and 0 bases, in that order; junction bases with no gene match: 6. This CDR3 has 15 amino acids.

The rearrangement uses TRBV27 and TRBJ1-5; 8 nucleotides line up with TRBD1. Trimming cost V 6 bases and J 3 bases; bases outside gene matches: 7. There are 15 residues in the CDR3. CDR1 is MNHEY and CDR2 is SMNVEV in the germline V gene (reference sequence). CDR3 sequence: CASSPRTGPNQPQHF. Written as DNA, the CDR3 is TGTGCCAGCAGCCCTAGGACAGGGCCCAATCAGCCCCAGCATTTT.

Only a few counts were recorded for this clone. The rearrangement joins TRBV7-2 to TRBJ2-1; tentatively, D is TRBD2 (5 bases). Trimming removed 6 bases at V and 3 bases at J, with 12 bases between. CDR1 SGHTA and CDR2 FQGNSA come from the germline V gene. The length of the CDR3 is 14 residues. The CDR3 DNA is TGTGCCAGCAGAAAACAGAGGGACTACAATGAGCAGTTCTTC. Amino acids: CASRKQRDYNEQFF. Full variable domain (remainder filled in from reference TRBV7-2 and TRBJ2-1): GAGVSQSPSNKVTEKGKDVELRCDPISGHTALYWYRQSLGQGLEFLIYFQGNSAPDKSGLPSDRFSAERTGGSVSTLTIQRTQQEDSAVYLCASRKQRDYNEQFFGPGTRLTVL.